Sequencing of this TCR beta chain was carried out in a study of cytotoxic CD8 clonotypes in ibrutinib-treated CLL. The wider study: The patient breakdown showed roughly 10 relapsed/refractory and some 16 treatment-naive cases, with under 18 IGHV unmutated. By median roughly 65 months, approximately 12 had progressed and about 14 stayed remitted; responses had been 2 complete and roughly 25 partial.

Clones were read by immunoSEQ multiplex PCR, and TCRdb kept only the in-frame ones, dropping some. The table has about 89,000 clones, roughly 80% seen once; the top ten hold about 29%. Germline values: CDR1 MNHEY, CDR2 SMNVEV (reference sequence). Trimming cost V 4 bases and J 4 bases, with 11 bases left between them. This CDR3 has 13 amino acids. Frozen PBMC stocks contributed roughly 2 micrograms of genomic DNA to the TCR beta libraries. Sequences were derived from PBMCs, sampled after 12 months of ibrutinib treatment. The rearrangement uses TRBV27 and TRBJ2-7, with D possibly matching TRBD2 (6 bases). This TCR was sampled from a human donor with chronic lymphocytic leukemia. The CDR3 sequence: CASSSGRGYEQYF. The CDR3 bases are TGTGCCAGCAGTTCGGGCCGGGGGTACGAGCAGTACTTC.